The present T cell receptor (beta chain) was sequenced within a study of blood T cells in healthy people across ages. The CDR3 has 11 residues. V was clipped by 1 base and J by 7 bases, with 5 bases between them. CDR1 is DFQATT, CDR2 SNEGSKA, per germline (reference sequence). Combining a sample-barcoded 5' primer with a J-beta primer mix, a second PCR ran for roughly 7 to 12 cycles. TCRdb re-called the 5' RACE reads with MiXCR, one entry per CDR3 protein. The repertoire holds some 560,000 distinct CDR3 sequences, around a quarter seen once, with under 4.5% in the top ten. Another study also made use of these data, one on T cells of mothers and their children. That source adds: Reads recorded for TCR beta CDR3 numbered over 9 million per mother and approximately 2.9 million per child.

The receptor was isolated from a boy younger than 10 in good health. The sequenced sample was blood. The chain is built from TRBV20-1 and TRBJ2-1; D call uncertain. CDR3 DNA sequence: TGCAGTGCTAGAGGGATAAATGAGCAGTTCTTC. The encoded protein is CSARGINEQFF.